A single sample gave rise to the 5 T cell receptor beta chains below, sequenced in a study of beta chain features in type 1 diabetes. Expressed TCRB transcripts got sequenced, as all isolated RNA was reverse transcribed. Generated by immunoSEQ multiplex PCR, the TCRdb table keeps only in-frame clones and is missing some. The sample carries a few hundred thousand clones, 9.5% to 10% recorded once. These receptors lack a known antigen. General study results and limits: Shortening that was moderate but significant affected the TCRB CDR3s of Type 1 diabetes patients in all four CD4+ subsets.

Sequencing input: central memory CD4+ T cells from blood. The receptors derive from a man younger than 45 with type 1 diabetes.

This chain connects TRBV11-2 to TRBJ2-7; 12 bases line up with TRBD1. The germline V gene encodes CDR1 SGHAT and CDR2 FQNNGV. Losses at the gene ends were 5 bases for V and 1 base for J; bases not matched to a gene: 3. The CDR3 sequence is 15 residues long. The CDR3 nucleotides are TGTGCCAGCAGCGAGGGACAGGGGGCATCCTACGAGCAGTACTTC. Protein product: CASSEGQGASYEQYF.

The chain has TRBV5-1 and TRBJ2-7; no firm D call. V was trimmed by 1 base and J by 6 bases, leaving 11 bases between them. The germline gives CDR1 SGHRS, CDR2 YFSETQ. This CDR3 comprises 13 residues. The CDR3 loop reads CASSLFYAGEQYF. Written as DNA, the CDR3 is TGCGCCAGCAGCTTGTTTTATGCTGGCGAGCAGTACTTC. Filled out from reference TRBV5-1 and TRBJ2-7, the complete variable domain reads KAGVTQTPRYLIKTRGQQVTLSCSPISGHRSVSWYQQTPGQGLQFLFEYFSETQRNKGNFPGRFSGRQFSNSRSEMNVSTLELGDSALYLCASSLFYAGEQYFGPGTRLTVT.

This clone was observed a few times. The CDR3: CASSQLTANYGYTF. DNA for the CDR3: TGCGCCAGCAGCCAGTTGACAGCTAACTATGGCTACACCTTC. V and J are TRBV4-3 and TRBJ1-2, with D perhaps TRBD1 (5 bases). CDR1 and CDR2 (germline): LGHNA, YSLEER. V lost 3 bases to trimming and J lost 0 bases, with 8 bases between them. CDR3 length: 14 residues.

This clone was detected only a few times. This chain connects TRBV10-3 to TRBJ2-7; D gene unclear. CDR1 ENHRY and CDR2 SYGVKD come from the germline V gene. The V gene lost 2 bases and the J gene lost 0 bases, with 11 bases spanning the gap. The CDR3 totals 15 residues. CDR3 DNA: TGTGCCATCAGTGAGGACATCCTGAGCTCCTACGAGCAGTACTTC. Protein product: CAISEDILSSYEQYF.

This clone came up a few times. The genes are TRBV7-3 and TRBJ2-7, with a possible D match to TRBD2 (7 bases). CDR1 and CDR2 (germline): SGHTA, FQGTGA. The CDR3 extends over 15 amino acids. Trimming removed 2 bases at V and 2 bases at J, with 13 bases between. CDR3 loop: CASSLDAGAPYEQYF. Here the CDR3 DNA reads TGTGCCAGCAGCTTAGACGCGGGGGCGCCCTACGAGCAGTACTTC. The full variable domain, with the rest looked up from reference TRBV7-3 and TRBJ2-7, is GAGVSQTPSNKVTEKGKYVELRCDPISGHTALYWYRQSLGQGPEFLIYFQGTGAADDSGLPNDRFFAVRPEGSVSTLKIQRTERGDSAVYLCASSLDAGAPYEQYFGPGTRLTVT.